Listed here are 15 T cell receptor beta chains from one sample, sequenced in a study of CD8 T cells in Susac syndrome. Random hexamers were used to reverse transcribe the RNA input (about 0.5 to 1 ug). From the immunoSEQ multiplex PCR reads, TCRdb called clonotypes with MiXCR, one entry per CDR3 protein. The sample has some 140,000 distinct CDR3 sequences; around nine tenths are singletons. The specimen was CD8+ T cells from PBMCs. These receptors all stem from a human donor with multiple sclerosis.

This clonotype was recorded once. This sequence joins TRBV6-2 or TRBV6-3 and TRBJ2-1; D not resolved. Trimming removed 4 bases at V and 0 bases at J, with 10 bases between. Germline CDR1 reads MNHEY; CDR2 reads SVGEGT. CDR3 length: 15 residues. The CDR3 here is CASSLDTSSYNEQFF. In DNA, the CDR3 is TGTGCCAGCAGTTTAGACACCAGCTCCTACAATGAGCAGTTCTTC.

The genes are TRBV27 and TRBJ1-2; 10 bases align to TRBD1. After removal of 2 bases from V and 6 bases from J, the junction contained 6 bases not matched to a gene. Germline V CDR1 and CDR2: MNHEY, SMNVEV (reference sequence). This CDR3 has 15 amino acids. The CDR3 loop is CASSLLGTGVNGYTF. The CDR3, as DNA: TGTGCCAGCAGTTTACTTGGGACAGGGGTGAATGGCTACACCTTC.

V is TRBV9 and J is TRBJ2-3; TRBD2 matches 7 bases. The CDR3 covers 14 residues. Germline-derived CDR1 and CDR2 are SGDLS and YYNGEE. Trimming removed 4 bases from V and 1 base from J; junction bases left unmatched: 3. The CDR3 bases are TGTGCCAGCAGCAGCGGGATACGCACAGATACGCAGTATTTT. This codes for CASSSGIRTDTQYF.

The chain carries TRBV7-9 and TRBJ2-1; D is possibly TRBD2 (6 bases). The germline CDR1 and CDR2 sequences are SEHNR and FQNEAQ (reference sequence). V dropped 5 bases and J dropped 7 bases, with 18 bases sitting between them. This CDR3 contains 15 residues. The DNA for the CDR3 is TGTGCCAGCAGCCTGGCGGGACTCCACTTGAATGAGCAGTTCTTC. It specifies CASSLAGLHLNEQFF.

This rearrangement joins TRBV7-9 to TRBJ2-5, with 9 positions matching TRBD1. This CDR3 spans 16 amino acids. Germline assignment: CDR1 SEHNR and CDR2 FQNEAQ (reference sequence). With V trimmed by 4 bases and J by 4 bases, 10 bases remained unmatched. CDR3 DNA sequence: TGTGCCAGCAGCTCCTCCGGGACAGGGTGGAGAGAGACCCAGTACTTC. It translates to CASSSSGTGWRETQYF. Complete variable domain (other parts from reference TRBV7-9 and TRBJ2-5): DTGVSQNPRHKITKRGQNVTFRCDPISEHNRLYWYRQTLGQGPEFLTYFQNEAQLEKSRLLSDRFSAERPKGSFSTLEIQRTEQGDSAMYLCASSSSGTGWRETQYFGPGTRLLVL.

This clonotype was counted between two and nine times. This chain joins TRBV29-1 and TRBJ2-7; 10 nucleotides match TRBD1. The CDR3 length is 14 residues. Germline CDR1 reads SQVTM; CDR2 reads ANQGSEA. After removal of 5 bases from V and 4 bases from J, the junction contained 8 bases not matched to a gene. The CDR3 reads CSVIPGQGWYEQYF. In nucleotides, the CDR3 is TGCAGCGTTATACCGGGACAGGGGTGGTACGAGCAGTACTTC.

V and J are TRBV13 and TRBJ1-5; no clear D gene. Looked up from germline, CDR1 is PRHDT and CDR2 is FYEKMQ (reference sequence). This CDR3 region has 16 residues. V lost 0 bases and J lost 6, with 15 bases in between. The CDR3 here is CASSLGALGSGQPQHF. DNA of the CDR3: TGTGCCAGCAGCTTAGGGGCCCTAGGGTCAGGTCAGCCCCAGCATTTT. Full variable domain (missing parts from reference TRBV13 and TRBJ1-5): AAGVIQSPRHLIKEKRETATLKCYPIPRHDTVYWYQQGPGQDPQFLISFYEKMQSDKGSIPDRFSAQQFSDYHSELNMSSLELGDSALYFCASSLGALGSGQPQHFGDGTRLSIL.

V usage is TRBV19 and J usage is TRBJ1-5; 7 bases line up with TRBD1. The V gene's germline CDR1 is LNHDA and CDR2 SQIVND (reference sequence). This CDR3 is built from 17 residues. The V gene end was trimmed by 1 base and the J gene end by 0 bases; junction bases not matched to a gene: 6. As DNA, the CDR3 is TGTGCCAGTAGTATAGCCGTCAGGGGGTATAGCAATCAGCCCCAGCATTTT. Amino acids: CASSIAVRGYSNQPQHF.

J is TRBJ2-1 and V is TRBV27, with 12 bases aligning to TRBD2. Germline V gives CDR1 MNHEY, CDR2 SMNVEV (reference sequence). With V trimmed by 5 bases and J by 2 bases, 7 bases remained unmatched. This CDR3 has 17 amino acids. The CDR3 DNA follows: TGTGCCAGCAGTCCCCTAGCGGGAGGGTTGACCTACAATGAGCAGTTCTTC. Translated, it gives CASSPLAGGLTYNEQFF.

J is TRBJ2-1 and V is TRBV27; the D gene could be TRBD1 or TRBD2 (5 bases each). The CDR3 runs 14 residues. Germline CDR1 reads MNHEY; CDR2 reads SMNVEV (reference sequence). Deletions cut 2 bases from V and 1 base from J, with 6 bases between. In DNA, the CDR3 is TGTGCCAGCAGTTTAGGGACGTCCTACAATGAGCAGTTCTTC. Translation gives CASSLGTSYNEQFF.

The chain combines TRBV27 with TRBJ2-1, with 7 bases fitting TRBD2. V lost 6 bases, J lost 4 bases, and 9 bases stayed unmatched. The CDR3 has 15 residues. CDR1 and CDR2 from the germline V gene are MNHEY and SMNVEV (reference sequence). CDR3 sequence reads: CASSLSGPGYNEQFF. The CDR3 coding sequence is TGTGCCAGCAGCCTTAGCGGGCCAGGGTACAATGAGCAGTTCTTC.

This clonotype was detected once. The rearrangement uses TRBV4-3 and TRBJ2-3, with D perhaps TRBD2 (6 bases). This CDR3 is 17 amino acids long. The V end was cut by 5 bases, the J end by 0 bases, with 18 bases between. Germline V gene lookup returns CDR1 LGHNA and CDR2 YSLEER. The chain's CDR3 is CASSGGILDPSTDTQYF. As DNA, the CDR3 is TGCGCCAGCAGCGGCGGGATTTTAGACCCTAGCACAGATACGCAGTATTTT.

The chain has TRBV20-1 and TRBJ2-7; 8 positions agree with TRBD2. Germline V CDR1 and CDR2: DFQATT, SNEGSKA (reference sequence). The CDR3 length is 15 residues. The J segment lost 4 bases and the V segment lost 0 bases, leaving 8 bases of the junction unmatched. CDR3 loop: CSAREEASGFYEQYF. For the CDR3, the DNA is TGCAGTGCTAGAGAGGAGGCTAGCGGGTTTTACGAGCAGTACTTC.

The chain is built from TRBV4-2 and TRBJ1-2; a weak D match, TRBD1 (5 bases). The CDR3 contains 15 residues. From germline, CDR1 is LGHNA and CDR2 YNFKEQ. The V and J ends lost 0 bases and 0 bases respectively, with 8 bases between them. The CDR3 bases are TGTGCCAGCAGCCAAGAGGACAACGCTAACTATGGCTACACCTTC. Translating it yields CASSQEDNANYGYTF.

This clonotype was detected once. The chain recombines TRBV12-3 or TRBV12-4 with TRBJ2-5; D possibly corresponds to TRBD2 (6 bases). The CDR3 is 14 amino acids. Trimming removed 6 bases at V and 5 bases at J, with 16 bases between. DNA of the CDR3: TGTGCCAGCAGCCCCTGGGACTCCGGGGAGACCCAGTACTTC. Translation: CASSPWDSGETQYF.